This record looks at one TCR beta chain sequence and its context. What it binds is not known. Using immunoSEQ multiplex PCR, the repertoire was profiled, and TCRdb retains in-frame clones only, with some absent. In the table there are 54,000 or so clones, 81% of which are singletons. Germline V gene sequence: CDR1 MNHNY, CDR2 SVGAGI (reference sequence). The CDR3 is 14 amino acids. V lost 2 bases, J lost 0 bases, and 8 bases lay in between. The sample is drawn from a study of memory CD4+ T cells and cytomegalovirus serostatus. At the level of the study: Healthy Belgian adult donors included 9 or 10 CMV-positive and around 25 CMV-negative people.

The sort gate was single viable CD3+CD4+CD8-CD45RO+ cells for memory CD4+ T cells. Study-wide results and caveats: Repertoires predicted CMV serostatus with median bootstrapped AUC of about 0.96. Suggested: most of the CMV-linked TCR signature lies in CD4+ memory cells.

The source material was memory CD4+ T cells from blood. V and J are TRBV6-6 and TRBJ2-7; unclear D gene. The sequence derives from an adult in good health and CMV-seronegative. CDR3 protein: CASSYDRNSYEQYF. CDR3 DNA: TGTGCCAGCAGTTACGACCGGAACTCCTACGAGCAGTACTTC.